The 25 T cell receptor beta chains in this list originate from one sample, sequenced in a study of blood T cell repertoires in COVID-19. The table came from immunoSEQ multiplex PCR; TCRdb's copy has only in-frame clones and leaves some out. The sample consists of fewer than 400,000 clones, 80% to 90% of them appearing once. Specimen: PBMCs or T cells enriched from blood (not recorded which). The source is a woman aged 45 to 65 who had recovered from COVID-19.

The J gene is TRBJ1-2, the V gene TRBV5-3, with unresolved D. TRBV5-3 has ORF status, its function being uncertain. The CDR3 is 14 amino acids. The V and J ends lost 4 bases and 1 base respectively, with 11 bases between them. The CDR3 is CARSLSHVNYGYTF. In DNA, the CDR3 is TGTGCCAGAAGCCTCAGTCACGTTAACTATGGCTACACCTTC.

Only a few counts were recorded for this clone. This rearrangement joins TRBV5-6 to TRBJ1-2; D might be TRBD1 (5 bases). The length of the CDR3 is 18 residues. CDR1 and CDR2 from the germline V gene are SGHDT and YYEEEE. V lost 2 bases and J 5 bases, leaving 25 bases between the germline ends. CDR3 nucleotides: TGTGCCAGCAGCTTAGGTGACAGCCTATTCACTTCGTCTTATGGCTACACCTTC. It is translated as CASSLGDSLFTSSYGYTF.

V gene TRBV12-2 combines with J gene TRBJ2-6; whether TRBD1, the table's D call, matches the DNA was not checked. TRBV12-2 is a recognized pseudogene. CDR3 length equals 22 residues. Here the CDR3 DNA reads TGTGCAAGTCGCTTAGAGATCCAACAGGGGGATTCCCCACTACCTGGGGCCAACGTCCTGACTTTC. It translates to CASRLEIQQGDSPLPGANVLTF.

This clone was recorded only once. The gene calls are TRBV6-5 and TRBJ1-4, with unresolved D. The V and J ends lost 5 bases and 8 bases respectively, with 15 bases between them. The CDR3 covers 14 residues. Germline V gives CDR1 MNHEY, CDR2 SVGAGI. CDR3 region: CASSSTRENEKLFF. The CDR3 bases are TGTGCCAGCAGTAGCACAAGGGAGAACGAAAAACTGTTTTTT.

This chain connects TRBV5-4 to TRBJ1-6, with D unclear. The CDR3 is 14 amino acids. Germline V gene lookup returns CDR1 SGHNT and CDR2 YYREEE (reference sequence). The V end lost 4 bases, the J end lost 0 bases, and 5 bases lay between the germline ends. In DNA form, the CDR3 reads TGTGCCAGCAGCCCTAGCTCCTATAATTCACCCCTCCACTTT. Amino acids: CASSPSSYNSPLHF.

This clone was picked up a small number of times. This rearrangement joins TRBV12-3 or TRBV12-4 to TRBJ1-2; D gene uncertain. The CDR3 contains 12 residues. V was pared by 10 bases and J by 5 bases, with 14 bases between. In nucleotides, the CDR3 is TGTGCCACAAGCGGCAGGAGGTATGGCTACACCTTC. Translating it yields CATSGRRYGYTF.

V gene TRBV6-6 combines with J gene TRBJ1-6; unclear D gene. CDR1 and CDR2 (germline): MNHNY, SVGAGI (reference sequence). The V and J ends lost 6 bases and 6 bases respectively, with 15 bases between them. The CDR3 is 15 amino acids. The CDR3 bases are TGTGCCAGCAGCCTAGCCCAGCCAGGTAATTCACCCCTCCACTTT. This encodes CASSLAQPGNSPLHF.

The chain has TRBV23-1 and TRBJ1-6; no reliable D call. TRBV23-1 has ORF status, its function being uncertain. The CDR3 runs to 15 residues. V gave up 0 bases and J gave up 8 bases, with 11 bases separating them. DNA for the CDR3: TGCGCCAGCAGTCAATCTCCGGCCGAGGATTCACCCCTCCACTTT. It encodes CASSQSPAEDSPLHF.

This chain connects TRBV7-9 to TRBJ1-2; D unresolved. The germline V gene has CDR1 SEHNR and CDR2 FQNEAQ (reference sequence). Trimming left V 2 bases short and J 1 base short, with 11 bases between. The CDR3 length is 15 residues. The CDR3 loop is CASSLFRGLNYGYTF. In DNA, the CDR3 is TGTGCCAGCAGCTTATTCCGCGGCCTTAACTATGGCTACACCTTC.

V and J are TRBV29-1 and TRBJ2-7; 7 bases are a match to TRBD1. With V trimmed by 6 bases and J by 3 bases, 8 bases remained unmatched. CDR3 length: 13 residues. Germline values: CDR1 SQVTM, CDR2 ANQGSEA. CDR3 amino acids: CSVPTGVNYEQYF. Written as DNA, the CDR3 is TGCAGCGTCCCCACAGGGGTCAACTACGAGCAGTACTTC.

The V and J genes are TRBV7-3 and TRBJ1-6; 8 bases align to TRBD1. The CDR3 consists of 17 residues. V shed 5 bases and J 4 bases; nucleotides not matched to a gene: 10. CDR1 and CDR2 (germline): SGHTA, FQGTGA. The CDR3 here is CASSPRGQGDYNSPLHF. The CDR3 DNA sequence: TGTGCCAGCAGCCCGCGTGGACAGGGCGATTATAATTCACCCCTCCACTTT.

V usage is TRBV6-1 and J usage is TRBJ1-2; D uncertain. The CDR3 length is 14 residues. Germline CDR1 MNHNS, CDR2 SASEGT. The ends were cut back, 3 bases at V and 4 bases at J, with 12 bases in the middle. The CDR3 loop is CASSENAVVYGYTF. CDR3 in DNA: TGTGCCAGCAGTGAGAACGCGGTAGTCTATGGCTACACCTTC.

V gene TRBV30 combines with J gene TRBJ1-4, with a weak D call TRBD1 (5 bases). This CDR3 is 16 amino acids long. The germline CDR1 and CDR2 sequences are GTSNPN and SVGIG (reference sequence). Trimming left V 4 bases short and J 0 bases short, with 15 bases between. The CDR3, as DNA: TGTGCCTGGAAGAAGGGGATAGGAGCAACTAATGAAAAACTGTTTTTT. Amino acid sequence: CAWKKGIGATNEKLFF. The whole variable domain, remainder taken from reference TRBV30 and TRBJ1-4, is SQTIHQWPATLVQPVGSPLSLECTVEGTSNPNLYWYRQAAGRGLQLLFYSVGIGQISSEVPQNLSASRPQDRQFILSSKKLLLSDSGFYLCAWKKGIGATNEKLFFGSGTQLSVL.

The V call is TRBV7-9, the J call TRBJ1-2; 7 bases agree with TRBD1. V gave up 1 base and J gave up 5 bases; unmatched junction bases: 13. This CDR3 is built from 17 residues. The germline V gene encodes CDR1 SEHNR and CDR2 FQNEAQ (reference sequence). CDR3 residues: CASSLGGNRGQLYGYTF. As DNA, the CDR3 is TGTGCCAGCAGCTTAGGGGGCAACCGGGGACAGTTATATGGCTACACCTTC.

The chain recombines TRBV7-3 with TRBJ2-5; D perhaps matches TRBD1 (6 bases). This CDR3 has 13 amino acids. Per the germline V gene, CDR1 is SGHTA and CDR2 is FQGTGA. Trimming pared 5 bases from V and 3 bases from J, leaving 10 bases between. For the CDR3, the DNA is TGTGCCAGCAGCCCAGGGGTAGAAGAGACCCAGTACTTC. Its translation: CASSPGVEETQYF.

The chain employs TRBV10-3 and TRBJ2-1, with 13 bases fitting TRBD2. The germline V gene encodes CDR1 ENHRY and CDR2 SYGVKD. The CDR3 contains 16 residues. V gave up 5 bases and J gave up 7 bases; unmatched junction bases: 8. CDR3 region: CAISPGLAGTRNEQFF. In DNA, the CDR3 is TGTGCCATCAGTCCGGGACTAGCGGGGACGAGAAATGAGCAGTTCTTC.

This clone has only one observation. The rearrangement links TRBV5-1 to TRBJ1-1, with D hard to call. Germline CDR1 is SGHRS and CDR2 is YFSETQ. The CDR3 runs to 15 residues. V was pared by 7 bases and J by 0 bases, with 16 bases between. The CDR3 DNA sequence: TGCGCCAGCGGCAACAGTAACAGCATGAACACTGAAGCTTTCTTT. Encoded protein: CASGNSNSMNTEAFF. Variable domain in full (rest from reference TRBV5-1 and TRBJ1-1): KAGVTQTPRYLIKTRGQQVTLSCSPISGHRSVSWYQQTPGQGLQFLFEYFSETQRNKGNFPGRFSGRQFSNSRSEMNVSTLELGDSALYLCASGNSNSMNTEAFFGQGTRLTVV.

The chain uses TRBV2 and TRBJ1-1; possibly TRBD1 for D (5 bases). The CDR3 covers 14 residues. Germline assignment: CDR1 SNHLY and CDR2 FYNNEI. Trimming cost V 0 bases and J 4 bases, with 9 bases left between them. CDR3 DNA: TGTGCCAGCAGTGAAGCTTTGGGGGGCACTGAAGCTTTCTTT. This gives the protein CASSEALGGTEAFF.

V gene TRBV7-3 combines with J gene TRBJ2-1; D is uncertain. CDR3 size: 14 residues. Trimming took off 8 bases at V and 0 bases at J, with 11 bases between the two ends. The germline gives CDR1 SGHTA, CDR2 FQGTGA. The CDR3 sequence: CASRSGSSYNEQFF. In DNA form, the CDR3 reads TGTGCCAGCCGTAGTGGTAGCTCCTACAATGAGCAGTTCTTC.

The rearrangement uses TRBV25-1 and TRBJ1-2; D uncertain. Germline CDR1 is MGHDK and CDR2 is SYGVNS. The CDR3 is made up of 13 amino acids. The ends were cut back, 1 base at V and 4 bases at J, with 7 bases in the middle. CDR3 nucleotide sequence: TGTGCCAGCAGTGAATCAGGCATCTATGGCTACACCTTC. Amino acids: CASSESGIYGYTF.

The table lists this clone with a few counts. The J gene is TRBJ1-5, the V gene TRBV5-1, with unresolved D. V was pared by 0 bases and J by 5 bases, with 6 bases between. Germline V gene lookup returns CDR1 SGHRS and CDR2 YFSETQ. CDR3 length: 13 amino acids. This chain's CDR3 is CASSLAVDQPQHF. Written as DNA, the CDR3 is TGCGCCAGCAGCTTGGCCGTAGATCAGCCCCAGCATTTT. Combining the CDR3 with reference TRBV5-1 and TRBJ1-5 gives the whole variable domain KAGVTQTPRYLIKTRGQQVTLSCSPISGHRSVSWYQQTPGQGLQFLFEYFSETQRNKGNFPGRFSGRQFSNSRSEMNVSTLELGDSALYLCASSLAVDQPQHFGDGTRLSIL.

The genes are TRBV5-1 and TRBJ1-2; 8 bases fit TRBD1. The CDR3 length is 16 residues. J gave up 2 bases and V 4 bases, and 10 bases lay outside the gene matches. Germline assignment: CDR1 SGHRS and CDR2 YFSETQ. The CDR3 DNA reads TGCGCCAGCAGCCACCCGACAGGGGAGGAAAACTATGGCTACACCTTC. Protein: CASSHPTGEENYGYTF.

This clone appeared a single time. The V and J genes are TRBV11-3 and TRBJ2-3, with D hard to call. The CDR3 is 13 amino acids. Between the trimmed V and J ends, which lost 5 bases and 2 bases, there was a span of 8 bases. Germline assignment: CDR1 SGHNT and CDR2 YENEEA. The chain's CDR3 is CASSLDFTDTQYF. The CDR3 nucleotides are TGTGCCAGCAGCCTCGACTTCACAGATACGCAGTATTTT. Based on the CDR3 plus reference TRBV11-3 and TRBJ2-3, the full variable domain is EAGVVQSPRYKIIEKKQPVAFWCNPISGHNTLYWYLQNLGQGPELLIRYENEEAVDDSQLPKDRFSAERLKGVDSTLKIQPAELGDSAVYLCASSLDFTDTQYFGPGTRLTVL.

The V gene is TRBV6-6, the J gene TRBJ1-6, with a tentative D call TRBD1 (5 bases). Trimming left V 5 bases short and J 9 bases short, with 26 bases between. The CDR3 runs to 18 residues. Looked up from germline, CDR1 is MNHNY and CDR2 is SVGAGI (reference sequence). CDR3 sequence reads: CASSPTLSGEDYLSPLHF. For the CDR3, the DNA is TGTGCCAGCAGTCCTACCCTGTCGGGGGAGGATTACCTTTCACCCCTCCACTTT.

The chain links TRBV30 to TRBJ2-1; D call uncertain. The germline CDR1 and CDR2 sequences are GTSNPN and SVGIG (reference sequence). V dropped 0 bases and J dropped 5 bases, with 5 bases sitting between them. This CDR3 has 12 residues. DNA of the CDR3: TGTGCCTGGAGTGTATTTAACAATGAGCAGTTCTTC. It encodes CAWSVFNNEQFF.